This T cell receptor beta chain emerged from a study of T cells after yellow fever vaccination. The CDR3 spans 11 residues. A single record per CDR3 protein comes from TCRdb applying MiXCR to the 5' RACE reads. The sample lists a few hundred thousand distinct CDR3 sequences, around 17% seen once, with around 16% in the top ten. The J gene is TRBJ1-4, the V gene TRBV12-2. TRBV12-2 is described as a pseudogene. Sequenced here: PBMCs, sampled around 5 days after the first yellow fever vaccination. The clonotype comes from a man between 18 and 29 years old who received the YFV17D yellow fever vaccine. CDR3 sequence (DNA): TGTGCAAGTCGCTTAGAAGAAAAACTGTTTTTT. Amino acid sequence: CASRLEEKLFF.